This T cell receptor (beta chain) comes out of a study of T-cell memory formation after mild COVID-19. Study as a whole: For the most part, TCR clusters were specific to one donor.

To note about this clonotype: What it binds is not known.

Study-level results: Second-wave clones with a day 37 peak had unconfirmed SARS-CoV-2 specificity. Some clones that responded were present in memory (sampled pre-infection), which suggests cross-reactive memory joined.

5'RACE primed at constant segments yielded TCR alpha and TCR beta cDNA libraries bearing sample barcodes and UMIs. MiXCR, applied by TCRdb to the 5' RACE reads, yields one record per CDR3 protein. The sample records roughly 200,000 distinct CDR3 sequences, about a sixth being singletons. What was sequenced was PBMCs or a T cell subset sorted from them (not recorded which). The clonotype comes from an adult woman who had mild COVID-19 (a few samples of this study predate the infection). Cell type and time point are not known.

CDR3 region: CASSQDPQVVTAGLFF. The CDR3 nucleotides are TGTGCCAGCAGCCAAGATCCACAGGTGGTGACAGCCGGACTGTTTTTT. The chain has TRBV4-2 and TRBJ1-4; TRBD1 is a possible D gene (5 bases). This CDR3 region has 16 residues. V gave up 0 bases and J gave up 13 bases, with 21 bases separating them. Germline CDR1 is LGHNA and CDR2 is YNFKEQ.